These 3 T cell receptor beta chains came from one sample sequenced in a study of regulatory T cells in long-lasting Graves disease. Investigators prepared the TCR beta libraries by applying iRepertoire HTBI primers and Arm-PCR of CDR3 regions. Via MiXCR, TCRdb re-called the multiplex PCR reads, giving one row per CDR3 protein. In the table there are roughly 420,000 distinct CDR3 sequences, around a sixth of which are singletons. Time point denoted: newly diagnosed GD, antithyroid drugs for less than 3 months. RNA from PBMCs was the source of the TCR library. The sequenced sample was peripheral blood mononuclear cells (PBMCs), obtained at new diagnosis, from a patient treated with antithyroid drugs. These receptors were collected from a female donor with Graves disease.

The genes are TRBV12-3 or TRBV12-4 and TRBJ2-7, with TRBD2 matching 7 bases. Unmatched junction bases numbered 7, after V lost 5 bases and J lost 3 bases. This CDR3 region has 14 residues. The DNA of the CDR3 is TGTGCCAGCAGTGGGAGGGTGGGGAACTACGAGCAGTACTTC. Protein: CASSGRVGNYEQYF.

The table lists this clonotype with many counts. The chain carries TRBV3-1 and TRBJ2-1; 10 bases are a match to TRBD1. The V gene's germline CDR1 is LGHDT and CDR2 YNNKEL (reference sequence). The CDR3 sequence is 15 residues long. J lost 6 bases, V lost 4 bases, and 6 bases had no gene match. CDR3: CASSLWDRGGNEQFF. As DNA, the CDR3 is TGTGCCAGCAGCCTGTGGGACAGGGGAGGCAATGAGCAGTTCTTC.

Many counts were recorded for this clonotype. The chain carries TRBV12-3 or TRBV12-4 and TRBJ1-2; 7 bases are shared with TRBD1. The CDR3 is made up of 12 amino acids. Trimming took 6 bases from V and 6 from J; bases not matched to a gene: 4. CDR3 in amino acids: CASRPGTDGYTF. The CDR3 bases are TGTGCCAGCAGACCTGGGACAGATGGCTACACCTTC.